The sequence of this TCR beta chain was determined in a study of T-cell reconstitution after alpha-beta-depleted transplantation in children. Study conclusions and caveats: The origin of alpha-beta T cells about two months after transplant was reportedly several hundred expanded graft clones. Diversity of TCRbeta at day 60 was high in some patients, arising from surviving recipient T cells and thymic progenitors. Diversity and T-cell counts at one year after transplant derived mostly from new T cells.

As it was prepared, the TCRbeta library received unique molecular identifiers. MiXCR was run by TCRdb on the PCR reads, yielding one entry per CDR3 protein. This table holds 580,000 or so distinct CDR3 sequences, 23% found once. The CDR3 is 17 amino acids. The V and J ends lost 1 base and 0 bases, in that order; junction bases with no gene match: 6. CDR1 and CDR2 from the germline V gene are DFQATT and SNEGSKA (reference sequence). In its sample, this clonotype was seen a few times. The antigen remains undetermined. The J gene is TRBJ2-6, the V gene TRBV20-1, with 7 bases identical to TRBD2. The source was PBMCs, mostly from graft donor cells, collected 360 days after TCRalphabeta/CD19-depleted stem cell transplant. The sequence came from a boy under two years old who had a stem cell transplant for acute myeloid leukemia, so the T cells may come from the graft donor. The CDR3 region has the DNA TGCAGTGCTAGAGGCCCGGGGGGACCCTCTGGGGCCAACGTCCTGACTTTC. Amino acid sequence: CSARGPGGPSGANVLTF.